This T cell receptor beta chain is from a study of blood T cell repertoires in COVID-19. TCRdb's copy holds only in-frame clones and misses some; the assay was immunoSEQ multiplex PCR. The table includes roughly 150,000 clones, roughly 91% detected once. The sample holds one count of this clone. Other nucleotide sequences in the sample specify the same CDR3. Germline values: CDR1 MNHEY, CDR2 SMNVEV (reference sequence). Trimming removed 2 bases from V and 2 bases from J; junction bases left unmatched: 2. This CDR3 is built from 14 residues. This TCR was sampled from a man aged 45-60 years who had recovered from COVID-19. The chain joins TRBV27 to TRBJ2-7; 8 bases match TRBD2. Material: peripheral blood. In nucleotides, the CDR3 is TGTGCCAGCAGTTTAGCGGGGGGCACCTACGAGCAGTACTTC. It codes for CASSLAGGTYEQYF.